This entry describes one T cell receptor (beta chain). Germline V gives CDR1 LNHDA, CDR2 SQIVND (reference sequence). This CDR3 has 15 amino acids. V was pared by 3 bases and J by 5 bases, with 4 bases of the junction left unmatched. This sample stems from a study of T cell changes during pregnancy in multiple sclerosis. The assay was immunoSEQ multiplex PCR, and TCRdb's table has in-frame clones only and misses some. Found here are around 72,000 clones, roughly 91% of them singletons; the top ten hold approximately 0.71%. This clonotype was obtained from a female donor in good health, enrolled as a control in a pregnancy study. Sequenced material: peripheral blood, taken in the third trimester of pregnancy. The rearrangement links TRBV19 to TRBJ1-4; 9 positions match TRBD1. The CDR3 loop reads CASSIIGTGNEKLFF. DNA for the CDR3: TGTGCCAGTAGTATTATCGGGACAGGGAATGAAAAACTGTTTTTT.